The source of this T cell receptor beta chain is a study of blood T cell repertoires in COVID-19. Researchers sorted participants into cohorts using their self-reported clinical history. In the 2 weeks before study entry, exposed participants met a COVID-19 case, which was PCR-confirmed or clinician-diagnosed. Sequencing was performed with immunoSEQ multiplex PCR; in TCRdb, only in-frame clones are kept and a portion is missing. The top ten hold approximately 3.8% of the sample, which has under 250,000 clones, approximately 83% seen once. The length of the CDR3 is 14 residues. V was clipped by 1 base and J by 6 bases, with 12 bases between them. Germline V gene data show CDR1 as SGHTA and CDR2 as FQGNSA.

The chain combines TRBV7-2 with TRBJ1-2; D is ambiguous. The TCR originated in a woman aged 40 to 55 who had been exposed to COVID-19. Specimen: PBMCs or T cells enriched from blood (not recorded which). This chain's CDR3 is CASSLGGQTNGYTF. The CDR3 DNA reads as TGTGCCAGCAGCTTAGGAGGGCAGACAAATGGCTACACCTTC.